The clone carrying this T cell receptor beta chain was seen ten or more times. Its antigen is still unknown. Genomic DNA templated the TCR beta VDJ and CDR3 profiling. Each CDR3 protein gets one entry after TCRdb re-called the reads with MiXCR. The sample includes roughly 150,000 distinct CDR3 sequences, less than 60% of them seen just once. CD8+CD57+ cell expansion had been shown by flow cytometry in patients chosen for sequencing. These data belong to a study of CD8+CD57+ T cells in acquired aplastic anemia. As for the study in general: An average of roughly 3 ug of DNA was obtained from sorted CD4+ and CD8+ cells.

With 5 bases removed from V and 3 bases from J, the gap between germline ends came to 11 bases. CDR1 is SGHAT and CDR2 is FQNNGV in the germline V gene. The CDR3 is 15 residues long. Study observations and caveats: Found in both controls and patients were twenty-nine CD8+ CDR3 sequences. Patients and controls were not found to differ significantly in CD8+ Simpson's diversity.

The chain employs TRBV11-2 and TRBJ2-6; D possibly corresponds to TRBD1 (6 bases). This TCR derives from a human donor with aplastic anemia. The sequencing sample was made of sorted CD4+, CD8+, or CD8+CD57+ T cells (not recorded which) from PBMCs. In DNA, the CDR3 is TGTGCCAGCAGCCCGGACAGCTTTGGGGCCAACGTCCTGACTTTC. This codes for CASSPDSFGANVLTF.